A selection of T cell receptor beta chains follows, all from one sample in a study of post-analysis software for immune sequencing data. TCRdb reanalysed the PCR reads using MiXCR and keeps one entry per CDR3 protein. This sample carries 750,000 to 950,000 distinct CDR3 sequences, roughly half of them seen once, and the ten largest clones take under 6%. The sample was blood. These receptors were collected from a girl under 18 with multiple sclerosis. CDR3s include the opening cysteine and the closing phenylalanine or tryptophan. A D gene is named only where the DNA matches it firmly. For some rows the clone size is stated as once, few or many, or as a class when expanded; others skip it.

v_gene	j_gene	d_gene	abundance	CDR3aa	CDR3nt
TRBV20-1	TRBJ2-1	TRBD2	.	CSAPDQAGGLRDEQFF	TGCAGTGCCCCAGACCAAGCGGGGGGGCTTCGCGATGAGCAGTTCTTC
TRBV6-5	TRBJ2-7	TRBD1	few	CASRAPGTGFSYEQYF	TGTGCCAGCAGAGCACCAGGGACAGGCTTCTCCTACGAGCAGTACTTC
TRBV24-1	TRBJ2-5	TRBD1	.	CATSDTGEEQYF	TGTGCCACCAGTGACACAGGGGAAGAGCAGTACTTC
TRBV12-3/TRBV12-4	TRBJ2-1	.	.	CASSATTVYNEQFF	TGTGCCAGCAGCGCGACTACCGTATACAATGAGCAGTTCTTC
TRBV5-6	TRBJ1-2	.	.	CASSFSGTGAYGYTF	TGTGCCAGCAGCTTCTCCGGGACGGGGGCCTATGGCTACACCTTC
TRBV7-3	TRBJ1-2	.	.	CASSLTRETGYGYTF	TGTGCCAGCAGCTTAACTCGGGAGACGGGCTATGGCTACACCTTC
TRBV12-3/TRBV12-4	TRBJ1-5	.	.	CASSTDRSQPQHF	TGTGCCAGCAGTACGGACAGAAGCCAGCCCCAGCATTTT
TRBV25-1	TRBJ2-3	.	.	CASSPDYRSYTDTQYF	TGTGCCAGCAGCCCGGACTATCGGAGCTACACAGATACGCAGTATTTT
TRBV20-1	TRBJ2-5	TRBD1	.	CSAHPGGIETQYF	TGCAGTGCTCATCCAGGGGGCATAGAGACCCAGTACTTC
TRBV4-1	TRBJ2-3	.	.	CASSQGDVGLGDTQYF	TGCGCCAGCAGCCAAGGTGACGTGGGGTTAGGAGATACGCAGTATTTT
TRBV5-6	TRBJ2-7	.	.	CASSNLVGNEQYF	TGTGCCAGCAGCAACCTTGTTGGGAACGAGCAGTACTTC
TRBV5-1	TRBJ2-1	TRBD1	.	CASSRGQANEQFF	TGCGCCAGCAGCCGGGGACAGGCCAATGAGCAGTTCTTC
TRBV7-9	TRBJ2-1	TRBD1	.	CASSLVGQGANEQFF	TGTGCCAGCAGCTTAGTAGGACAGGGGGCCAATGAGCAGTTCTTC
TRBV12-3/TRBV12-4	TRBJ2-7	TRBD1	few	CASNWDREYEQYF	TGTGCCAGCAACTGGGACAGGGAGTACGAGCAGTACTTC
TRBV3-1	TRBJ2-1	.	few	CASSETIPRDEQFF	TGTGCCAGCAGCGAGACTATCCCAAGGGATGAGCAGTTCTTC
TRBV3-1	TRBJ2-1	.	.	CASSQVNRGGEQFF	TGTGCCAGCAGCCAAGTCAACAGAGGGGGTGAGCAGTTCTTC